One T cell receptor beta chain is described in this entry. Its antigen is currently unknown. The CDR3 extends over 14 amino acids. CDR1 is SGHRS and CDR2 is YFSETQ in the germline V gene. Deletions cut 6 bases from V and 4 bases from J, with 13 bases between. Measured with immunoSEQ multiplex PCR; TCRdb has only the in-frame clones, and not every one. Of fewer than 60,000 clones in the sample, around 82% were seen once. These data belong to a study of OX40 agonist ivuxolimab in advanced cancers. General observations from the study: The 0.1-3.0 mg/kg partial responders had among the lowest clonal expansion.

This TCR was sampled from an adult with an advanced solid tumor such as melanoma, head and neck, liver or kidney cancer. Sample: CD4+ or CD8+ T cells sorted from blood, taken in a trial of the OX40 agonist ivuxolimab. The V and J genes are TRBV5-1 and TRBJ1-4, with TRBD1 as a possible D gene (6 bases). This CDR3 is CASTLGQRNEKLFF. The DNA of the CDR3 is TGCGCCAGCACCTTAGGACAGCGTAATGAAAAACTGTTTTTT.